Listed below are T cell receptor beta chains from one sample, sequenced in a study of T cell responses to AZD1222 COVID-19 vaccine. Sequenced by immunoSEQ multiplex PCR; TCRdb stores in-frame clones only, minus some. The repertoire holds some 150,000 clones, with 85% to 90% as singletons. The specimen was peripheral blood, collected 28 days after the second AZD1222 dose. Receptor source: an adult who received the AZD1222 COVID-19 vaccine. The CDR3 runs from the conserved cysteine through the conserved F or W. The order of the fields is CDR3 protein, CDR3 DNA, V gene, D gene, clone size, J gene. D genes are given only for firm matches. Not every row has a clone size; where given, it reads once, few, many or a size class.

CASSQEAGNYGYTF	TGTGCCAGCAGCCAAGAAGCCGGCAACTATGGCTACACCTTC	TRBV3-1/TRBV3-2	-	-	TRBJ1-2
CAWSPLRANYGYTF	TGTGCCTGGAGTCCTCTCAGGGCTAACTATGGCTACACCTTC	TRBV30	-	few	TRBJ1-2
CASSLGPGQGREQYF	TGTGCCAGCAGCTTAGGACCGGGACAGGGGAGAGAGCAGTACTTC	TRBV5-6	TRBD1	-	TRBJ2-7
CASSQDSGYGYTF	TGTGCCAGCAGTCAGGACAGCGGCTATGGCTACACCTTC	TRBV6-1	-	-	TRBJ1-2
CASSLPDSNQPQHF	TGCGCCAGCAGCCTACCGGACAGCAATCAGCCCCAGCATTTT	TRBV4-1	-	-	TRBJ1-5
CASSRLANTGELFF	TGTGCCAGCAGCCGACTAGCGAACACCGGGGAGCTGTTTTTT	TRBV7-3	-	-	TRBJ2-2
CATGQGAVAEQYF	TGTGCCACGGGACAGGGGGCGGTCGCCGAGCAGTACTTC	TRBV19	TRBD1	-	TRBJ2-7
CASNRDRNTEAFF	TGTGCCAGCAACCGGGACAGGAACACTGAAGCTTTCTTT	TRBV6-5	TRBD1	-	TRBJ1-1
CASRRPSGVFAEAFF	TGTGCCAGTAGAAGACCTTCAGGGGTATTTGCTGAAGCTTTCTTT	TRBV28	-	-	TRBJ1-1
CASSDRTSGRRLDTQYF	TGTGCCAGCAGCGACCGGACTAGCGGGAGGAGGCTGGATACGCAGTATTTT	TRBV7-6	TRBD2	-	TRBJ2-3
CASRDGAGEQFF	TGTGCCAGCAGGGATGGGGCGGGGGAGCAGTTCTTC	TRBV6-5	-	-	TRBJ2-1
CASSSYPSSYNSPLHF	TGTGCCAGCAGTTCGTACCCCAGCTCCTATAATTCACCCCTCCACTTT	TRBV28	-	-	TRBJ1-6
CASSRLASETDTQYF	TGTGCCAGCAGCCGTCTAGCATCTGAAACAGATACGCAGTATTTT	TRBV7-3	-	-	TRBJ2-3
CASAWTTGGETQYF	TGTGCCAGCGCCTGGACTACGGGGGGAGAGACCCAGTACTTC	TRBV6-5	TRBD2	-	TRBJ2-5
CASSLRRVFMNTEAFF	TGTGCCAGCAGCTTACGGCGGGTTTTCATGAACACTGAAGCTTTCTTT	TRBV7-8	-	-	TRBJ1-1
CASSSQTGAGGELFF	TGTGCCAGCAGCTCTCAAACAGGGGCGGGCGGGGAGCTGTTTTTT	TRBV7-2	TRBD1	once	TRBJ2-2
CASSRVSGGSDEQFF	TGCGCCAGCAGCCGGGTCAGCGGGGGGTCCGATGAGCAGTTCTTC	TRBV5-1	TRBD2	few	TRBJ2-1
CASTSSGRNYEQYF	TGTGCCAGCACATCTAGCGGGAGAAACTACGAGCAGTACTTC	TRBV27	TRBD2	-	TRBJ2-7
CAWSTQENSPLHF	TGTGCCTGGTCGACTCAAGAGAATTCACCCCTCCACTTT	TRBV30	-	-	TRBJ1-6
CASSLSGGAYEQYF	TGTGCCAGCAGCTTGAGCGGGGGGGCCTACGAGCAGTACTTC	TRBV7-2	TRBD2	-	TRBJ2-7
CASSLYTDTQYF	TGTGCCAGCAGCCTGTACACAGATACGCAGTATTTT	TRBV5-4	-	-	TRBJ2-3
CASSLTVYSTDTQYF	TGTGCCAGCAGCTTGACAGTGTATAGCACAGATACGCAGTATTTT	TRBV5-5	-	-	TRBJ2-3
CASSPQGGENTGELFF	TGTGCCAGCTCACCACAGGGTGGAGAGAACACCGGGGAGCTGTTTTTT	TRBV18	-	-	TRBJ2-2
CASSGDSNYGYTF	TGTGCCAGCAGTGGGGACAGTAACTATGGCTACACCTTC	TRBV2	TRBD1	-	TRBJ1-2
CATSRQGYPGGYTF	TGTGCCACCAGTCGACAGGGGTACCCAGGTGGCTACACCTTC	TRBV24-1	TRBD1	-	TRBJ1-2
CASSVGAGSLYF	-	TRBV9	-	-	TRBJ2-7
CATRVSGGPGELFF	TGTGCCACCCGGGTTAGCGGTGGGCCCGGGGAGCTGTTTTTT	TRBV27	-	-	TRBJ2-2
CASSLWQGGEKLFF	TGCGCCAGCAGCTTGTGGCAGGGAGGAGAAAAACTGTTTTTT	TRBV5-1	-	-	TRBJ1-4
CAISDPLKGADLNTEAFF	TGTGCCATCAGTGATCCCCTAAAGGGGGCGGATCTTAACACTGAAGCTTTCTTT	TRBV10-3	TRBD1	-	TRBJ1-1
CASSLAGLAGGPDTQYF	TGTGCCAGCAGCTTAGCTGGGTTAGCGGGAGGGCCAGATACGCAGTATTTT	TRBV7-2	TRBD2	-	TRBJ2-3
CASSLDPGLPGNTIYF	TGTGCCAGCAGCTTAGATCCGGGACTGCCGGGAAACACCATATATTTT	TRBV11-2	-	-	TRBJ1-3
CASTPSVGQLYGYTF	TGTGCCAGCACCCCATCGGTAGGGCAGCTGTATGGCTACACCTTC	TRBV21-1	-	once	TRBJ1-2
CASSPYYGSTEAFF	TGTGCCAGCAGTCCCTATTACGGGAGCACTGAAGCTTTCTTT	TRBV27	-	-	TRBJ1-1
CASSLGRNYGYTF	TGTGCCAGCAGCTTGGGCAGAAACTATGGCTACACCTTC	TRBV5-6	-	-	TRBJ1-2
CASSLDTGELFF	TGTGCCAGCAGCCTTGACACCGGGGAGCTGTTTTTT	TRBV6-5	-	-	TRBJ2-2
CASAAGGTEAFF	TGTGCCAGCGCCGCAGGAGGCACTGAAGCTTTCTTT	TRBV12-3/TRBV12-4	-	-	TRBJ1-1
CASSVVGRGEETQYF	TGTGCCAGCAGCGTGGTGGGCCGGGGGGAGGAGACCCAGTACTTC	TRBV6-2/TRBV6-3	TRBD2	few	TRBJ2-5
CASSQDISTSINEQFF	TGTGCCAGCAGCCAAGACATCTCTACTTCAATCAATGAGCAGTTCTTC	TRBV3-1/TRBV3-2	-	once	TRBJ2-1
CSVEEGVETQYF	TGCAGCGTTGAAGAGGGGGTAGAGACCCAGTACTTC	TRBV29-1	-	-	TRBJ2-5
CASSTQGGGEQFF	TGTGCCAGCAGTACTCAAGGGGGCGGTGAGCAGTTCTTC	TRBV7-3	TRBD1	-	TRBJ2-1
CASSQVLNTGELFF	TGTGCCAGCAGCCAAGTTCTCAACACCGGGGAGCTGTTTTTT	TRBV4-2	-	once	TRBJ2-2
CASRPGQLFFYGYTF	TGTGCCAGCAGACCGGGACAGCTCTTCTTTTATGGCTACACCTTC	TRBV3-1/TRBV3-2	TRBD1	-	TRBJ1-2
CASSLGGNSNQPQHF	TGTGCCAGCAGCTTGGGGGGGAACAGCAATCAGCCCCAGCATTTT	TRBV7-8	-	-	TRBJ1-5
CASSQGEGYGYTF	TGCGCCAGCAGCCAAGGAGAAGGCTATGGCTACACCTTC	TRBV4-1	-	-	TRBJ1-2
CAWSIPGTGINEQFF	TGTGCCTGGAGCATCCCCGGGACAGGGATCAATGAGCAGTTCTTC	TRBV30	TRBD1	few	TRBJ2-1
CASSSSSGGLYEQYF	TGTGCCAGCAGCTCCTCTAGCGGGGGACTCTACGAGCAGTACTTC	TRBV7-2	TRBD2	-	TRBJ2-7
CASSQGANTYGYTF	TGTGCCAGCAGCCAGGGGGCTAATACCTATGGCTACACCTTC	TRBV4-2	-	-	TRBJ1-2
CASGEGADNSPLHF	TGTGCCAGTGGGGAAGGGGCGGACAATTCACCCCTCCACTTT	TRBV19	-	-	TRBJ1-6
CASSLGGGGSGELFF	TGTGCCAGCAGTTTAGGGGGCGGGGGATCCGGGGAGCTGTTTTTT	TRBV28	-	-	TRBJ2-2
CASSQTTGNTIYF	TGTGCCAGCAGCCAAACTACTGGAAACACCATATATTTT	TRBV7-9	-	-	TRBJ1-3
CASNNIGSEAFF	TGTGCCAGCAATAATATCGGGTCTGAAGCTTTCTTT	TRBV6-5	-	-	TRBJ1-1
CASSPDRLTSHEQYF	TGTGCCAGCAGCCCAGATCGCCTTACTAGTCACGAGCAGTACTTC	TRBV7-3	-	-	TRBJ2-7
CASRSLSDFSGEQYF	TGCGCCAGCAGATCGCTCTCTGACTTTAGCGGCGAGCAGTACTTC	TRBV5-1	-	-	TRBJ2-7
CASRFRQGATNEKLFF	TGTGCAAGTCGCTTCAGACAGGGGGCAACTAATGAAAAACTGTTTTTT	TRBV12-2	-	-	TRBJ1-4
CASQGTGWSYSNQPQHF	TGTGCCAGCCAAGGGACAGGGTGGTCTTATAGCAATCAGCCCCAGCATTTT	TRBV2	TRBD1	-	TRBJ1-5
CASSNGGDQPQHF	TGTGCCAGCAGCAACGGAGGGGATCAGCCCCAGCATTTT	TRBV12-3/TRBV12-4	-	-	TRBJ1-5